This T cell receptor beta chain was sequenced during a study of T cell changes during pregnancy in multiple sclerosis. Sequencing was performed with immunoSEQ multiplex PCR; in TCRdb, only in-frame clones are kept and a portion is missing. The data hold approximately 88,000 clones, with approximately 94% observed a single time. Germline CDR1 is SGHRS and CDR2 is YFSETQ. With 2 bases clipped from V and 0 bases from J, the junction kept 3 bases outside the gene matches. CDR3 length equals 15 residues. The sequencing used peripheral blood, collected in the third trimester of pregnancy. This clonotype was obtained from a female donor with multiple sclerosis, enrolled in a pregnancy study. The chain uses TRBV5-1 and TRBJ2-7, with 9 positions matching TRBD2. The CDR3 DNA is TGCGCCAGCAGCTTAGCGGGAGGCCCCTCCTACGAGCAGTACTTC. Protein product: CASSLAGGPSYEQYF.